Sequencing of this T cell receptor beta chain was carried out in a study of cytomegalovirus exposure and HLA in healthy donors. Study-wide results and limits: Segments of the TCR beta V type were, in most cases, productive about 87% or about 30% of the time in an earlier analysis.

All the people who gave samples were healthy bone marrow donors. Of note for this clone: The antigen remains undetermined.

The PCR was carried out with 60 Vbeta primers and 13 Jbeta primers. TCRdb keeps only in-frame clones here, not all; method: immunoSEQ multiplex PCR. Of fewer than 250,000 clones in the sample, around 87% were seen once. There are 13 residues in the CDR3. Trimming at V came to 5 bases and at J to 8 bases, leaving 7 bases not matched to a gene. Germline CDR1 and CDR2: SEHNR and FQNEAQ (reference sequence). The receptor was derived from a man aged 25 to 40 in good health and CMV-seronegative. Material: PBMCs. The V call is TRBV7-9, the J call TRBJ1-1; 8 positions match TRBD1. CDR3 bases: TGTGCCAGCAGCCCCGACAGGGGTTGGGAAGCTTTCTTT. Translated, it gives CASSPDRGWEAFF.